The 20 T cell receptor beta chains below come from one sample, sequenced in a study of T cells after yellow fever vaccination. One entry per CDR3 protein results from TCRdb running MiXCR on the 5' RACE reads. The profile shows about 160,000 distinct CDR3 sequences, 6% to 7.5% of them singletons. The sequences come from CD4+ T cells sorted from PBMCs, collected less than 6 days after the first yellow fever vaccination. These receptors were obtained from a man aged 18 to 30 who received the YFV17D yellow fever vaccine.

The table lists this clonotype with a few counts. The chain links TRBV2 to TRBJ2-4; D may be TRBD2 (5 bases). The CDR3 is 15 amino acids. Germline-derived CDR1 and CDR2 are SNHLY and FYNNEI. With 3 bases removed from V and 0 bases from J, the gap between germline ends came to 9 bases. The CDR3 loop is CASSDYGLAKNIQYF. CDR3 sequence (DNA): TGTGCCAGCAGTGATTATGGACTAGCCAAAAACATTCAGTACTTC.

This clonotype was seen only a few times. The chain is built from TRBV20-1 and TRBJ2-7; D unresolved. V dropped 3 bases and J dropped 4 bases, with 13 bases sitting between them. This CDR3 spans 13 amino acids. Germline CDR1 and CDR2: DFQATT and SNEGSKA (reference sequence). The CDR3 region has the DNA TGCAGTGCTAGTGAAAACGGGCTTTACGAGCAGTACGTC. This encodes CSASENGLYEQYV.

This clonotype was found many times. This chain joins TRBV2 and TRBJ2-4, with D perhaps TRBD1 or TRBD2 (6 bases each). Trimming took off 10 bases at V and 5 bases at J, with 15 bases between the two ends. This CDR3 comprises 13 residues. Germline CDR1 SNHLY, CDR2 FYNNEI. The CDR3 region has the DNA TGTGCCACCGCGGGACAAGTCGAAAACATTCAGTACTTC. Protein: CATAGQVENIQYF.

This clonotype was counted at least ten times. The rearrangement uses TRBV7-7 and TRBJ2-5, with 8 bases aligning to TRBD2. The CDR3 spans 15 residues. Germline loops: CDR1 SSHAT, CDR2 FNYEAQ (reference sequence). V was pared by 1 base and J by 2 bases, with 3 bases of the junction left unmatched. CDR3 amino acids: CASSLGIAGQETQYF. Written as DNA, the CDR3 is TGTGCCAGCAGCTTAGGGATAGCGGGACAAGAGACCCAGTACTTC.

This clonotype was seen ten or more times. The chain recombines TRBV7-9 with TRBJ1-4; D is uncertain. CDR1 and CDR2 (germline): SEHNR, FQNEAQ (reference sequence). The CDR3 totals 12 residues. V was clipped by 4 bases and J by 6 bases, with 6 bases between them. CDR3 nucleotides: TGTGCCAGCAGCTCTTCTGATGAAAAACTGTTTTTT. Translation: CASSSSDEKLFF.

In this sample, this clonotype turned up a few times. The chain carries TRBV7-8 and TRBJ2-5; 11 bases align to TRBD2. Germline CDR1 reads SGHVS; CDR2 reads FQNEAQ. The CDR3 has 17 residues. V was clipped by 2 bases and J by 4 bases; unmatched bases: 9. The chain's CDR3 is CASSLFVLAGGRETQYF. The CDR3 DNA follows: TGTGCCAGCAGCTTATTCGTTCTAGCGGGGGGTAGAGAGACCCAGTACTTC.

This clonotype appeared a few times. The V gene is TRBV6-2 or TRBV6-3, the J gene TRBJ2-5; 7 nucleotides match TRBD2. V shed 2 bases, J shed 0 bases, and the junction held 6 bases outside the gene matches. The germline CDR1 and CDR2 sequences are MNHEY and SVGEGT. This CDR3 is 16 amino acids long. The DNA of the CDR3 is TGTGCCAGCAGTTACGTTGTGGGGGGGTACCAAGAGACCCAGTACTTC. Residues: CASSYVVGGYQETQYF.

This chain joins TRBV29-1 and TRBJ1-4; unclear D gene. The CDR3 extends over 10 amino acids. Looked up from germline, CDR1 is SQVTM and CDR2 is ANQGSEA. The CDR3 DNA follows: TGCAGGGTCGTTAATGAAAAACTGTTTTTT. Protein: CRVVNEKLFF.

This clonotype came up a few times. The J gene is TRBJ1-1, the V gene TRBV1; the table's D gene call, TRBD1, was not cross checked with the DNA. TRBV1 is a known pseudogene. The CDR3 contains 12 residues. CDR3 nucleotide sequence: TGCAGAATCCCGGGGGGTAACACTGAAGCTTTCTTT. Encoded protein: CRIPGGNTEAFF.

This clonotype was found many times. The gene calls are TRBV24-1 and TRBJ1-2; 9 nucleotides line up with TRBD1. This CDR3 region has 14 residues. CDR1 and CDR2 from the germline V gene are KGHDR and SFDVKD. V was pared by 5 bases and J by 7 bases, with 7 bases of the junction left unmatched. The CDR3 DNA is TGTGCCACCAGTGCTCGGACAGGGGTAGGTGGCTACACCTTC. As protein: CATSARTGVGGYTF.

The table lists this clonotype with many counts. V is TRBV11-2 and J is TRBJ2-6, with TRBD1 matching over 7 bases. V dropped 3 bases and J dropped 4; count of bases not matched to a gene: 9. The CDR3 has 17 amino acids. CDR1 SGHAT and CDR2 FQNNGV come from the germline V gene. The CDR3 region has the DNA TGTGCCAGCAGCTTGATACAGGGGACGCGCGGGGCCAACGTCCTGACTTTC. As protein: CASSLIQGTRGANVLTF.

The table lists this clonotype with many counts. The chain carries TRBV3-1 and TRBJ1-5; 7 nucleotides match TRBD1. This CDR3 contains 14 residues. V shed 6 bases and J 5 bases; nucleotides not matched to a gene: 7. Germline CDR1 is LGHDT and CDR2 is YNNKEL (reference sequence). In DNA, the CDR3 is TGTGCCAGCAGTCCAGGGGGACTATATCAGCCCCAGCATTTT. It encodes CASSPGGLYQPQHF.

The chain uses TRBV20-1 and TRBJ2-2; 8 nucleotides match TRBD2. There are 16 residues in the CDR3. CDR1 and CDR2 from the germline V gene are DFQATT and SNEGSKA (reference sequence). Unmatched junction bases numbered 7, after V lost 0 bases and J lost 4 bases. The CDR3 region is CSARDQAGALTGELFF. The CDR3 bases are TGCAGTGCTAGAGATCAAGCGGGGGCACTCACCGGGGAGCTGTTTTTT.

V gene TRBV2 combines with J gene TRBJ1-1; D is ambiguous. There are 13 residues in the CDR3. V lost 9 bases and J lost 1, with 12 bases in between. Per the germline V gene, CDR1 is SNHLY and CDR2 is FYNNEI. CDR3 nucleotides: TGTGCCAGTACTACAAACGAGAACACTGAAGCTTTCTTT. This sequence encodes CASTTNENTEAFF.

This clonotype has just a few counts. This chain joins TRBV7-2 and TRBJ2-4; 7 nucleotides line up with TRBD2. Germline CDR1 and CDR2: SGHTA and FQGNSA. The CDR3 covers 17 residues. The ends lost 1 base at V and 5 bases at J; junction bases unmatched: 11. The DNA of the CDR3 is TGTGCCAGCAGCTTAGGCGTAAACCGGGACTACCAAAACATTCAGTACTTC. Translated, it gives CASSLGVNRDYQNIQYF.

This chain connects TRBV18 to TRBJ2-3, with D perhaps assigned TRBD1 or TRBD2 (6 bases each). The V gene's germline CDR1 is KGHSH and CDR2 LQKENI. The CDR3 loop spans 15 amino acids. Deletions cut 6 bases from V and 1 base from J, with 14 bases between. The CDR3 region is CASSRSGGGTDTQYF. For the CDR3, the DNA is TGTGCCAGCTCCCGCTCCGGGGGCGGCACAGATACGCAGTATTTT.

Comment on this clonotype: With a much larger clone just one base away, this may be a read error. The chain has TRBV3-1 and TRBJ2-1; 11 nucleotides align to TRBD2. This CDR3 has 15 residues. Germline V gives CDR1 LGHDT, CDR2 YNNKEL (reference sequence). The CDR3 spells CATSQNSGGAGEQFF. DNA for the CDR3: TGTGCCACCAGCCAGAATAGCGGGGGGGCTGGTGAGCAGTTCTTC.

The chain has TRBV20-1 and TRBJ2-5, with D perhaps matching TRBD2 (5 bases). The CDR3 length is 16 residues. The ends were cut back, 0 bases at V and 0 bases at J, with 14 bases in the middle. CDR1 and CDR2 from the germline V gene are DFQATT and SNEGSKA (reference sequence). The CDR3 sequence: CSAREGGAAHQETQYF. The CDR3 nucleotides are TGCAGTGCTAGAGAGGGCGGAGCGGCACACCAAGAGACCCAGTACTTC.

This clonotype was seen many times. The chain employs TRBV7-8 and TRBJ2-5; D is ambiguous. Germline V gene sequence: CDR1 SGHVS, CDR2 FQNEAQ. V was trimmed by 1 base and J by 5 bases, leaving 23 bases between them. The CDR3 has 18 amino acids. The DNA for the CDR3 is TGTGCCAGCAGCTTAGTGGGTGGCTTCTTATCCAGGCGCGAGACCCAGTACTTC. This gives the protein CASSLVGGFLSRRETQYF.

This clonotype was seen at least ten times. This chain connects TRBV6-5 to TRBJ1-2, with D unresolved. The length of the CDR3 is 15 residues. The germline V gene has CDR1 MNHEY and CDR2 SVGAGI. Trimming took off 0 bases at V and 4 bases at J, with 12 bases between the two ends. CDR3 protein: CASSYSKEAGYGYTF. As DNA, the CDR3 is TGTGCCAGCAGTTACTCGAAGGAGGCAGGCTATGGCTACACCTTC.